This T cell receptor beta chain was captured in a study of T cell responses to AZD1222 COVID-19 vaccine. The protocol was immunoSEQ multiplex PCR, while the TCRdb copy is restricted to in-frame clones and leaves out a portion. The sample contains 100,000 or so clones, less than 90% of which appear only once. CDR1 is SGHRS, CDR2 YFSETQ, per germline. V lost 7 bases, J lost 5 bases, and 16 bases stayed unmatched. This CDR3 contains 16 residues. Material: peripheral blood, obtained on day 0 of AZD1222 vaccination. The chain combines TRBV5-1 with TRBJ2-5; 8 nucleotides match TRBD2. This TCR derives from an adult in good health. CDR3: CASPTGASGREETQYF. The CDR3 coding sequence is TGCGCCAGCCCCACAGGAGCCAGCGGGAGAGAGGAGACCCAGTACTTC. Full variable domain (outside the CDR3, taken from reference TRBV5-1 and TRBJ2-5): KAGVTQTPRYLIKTRGQQVTLSCSPISGHRSVSWYQQTPGQGLQFLFEYFSETQRNKGNFPGRFSGRQFSNSRSEMNVSTLELGDSALYLCASPTGASGREETQYFGPGTRLLVL.